What follows are 7 T cell receptor beta chains derived from one specimen sequenced in a study of T-cell reconstitution after alpha-beta-depleted transplantation in children. Unique molecular identifiers were incorporated when the TCRbeta library was constructed. MiXCR, run by TCRdb on the PCR reads, gives a single entry per CDR3 protein. The table has roughly 490,000 distinct CDR3 sequences, 11% seen once; the top ten hold approximately 14%. The material sequenced was PBMCs, mostly from graft donor cells, taken 180 days after TCRalphabeta/CD19-depleted stem cell transplant. Source of these receptors: a female patient aged 2-9 years who had a stem cell transplant for aplastic anemia, so the T cells may come from the graft donor.

This clonotype was picked up a small number of times. The gene calls are TRBV5-1 and TRBJ2-1; TRBD1 might be the D (5 bases). CDR3 length: 15 amino acids. Germline assignment: CDR1 SGHRS and CDR2 YFSETQ. The V and J ends lost 6 bases and 7 bases respectively, with 20 bases between them. CDR3 sequence: CASTAGLPQGNEQFF. For the CDR3, the DNA is TGCGCCAGCACCGCAGGGCTACCTCAAGGGAATGAGCAGTTCTTC. The whole variable domain, filled in from reference TRBV5-1 and TRBJ2-1, reads KAGVTQTPRYLIKTRGQQVTLSCSPISGHRSVSWYQQTPGQGLQFLFEYFSETQRNKGNFPGRFSGRQFSNSRSEMNVSTLELGDSALYLCASTAGLPQGNEQFFGPGTRLTVL.

This clonotype was found a few times. V usage is TRBV7-6 and J usage is TRBJ1-2; maybe TRBD1 (6 bases). From germline, CDR1 is SGHVS and CDR2 FNYEAQ. Deletions cut 4 bases from V and 0 bases from J, with 12 bases between. The CDR3 extends over 15 amino acids. CDR3 amino acids: CASSSHREANYGYTF. The CDR3 bases are TGTGCCAGCAGCTCACACAGGGAAGCTAACTATGGCTACACCTTC.

The chain joins TRBV7-8 to TRBJ2-7; D gene unclear. The V and J ends lost 2 bases and 5 bases respectively, with 4 bases between them. The CDR3 runs to 11 residues. Germline V lookup: CDR1 SGHVS, CDR2 FQNEAQ. CDR3 nucleotides: TGTGCCAGCAGCTTATCCCACGAGCAGTACGTC. Protein sequence: CASSLSHEQYV.

This clonotype has more than one count but fewer than ten. The V and J genes are TRBV4-1 and TRBJ2-2, with D possibly being TRBD1 (6 bases). In germline, CDR1 is MGHRA, CDR2 YSYEKL. CDR3 length: 14 residues. Trimming took 4 bases from V and 6 from J, leaving 12 bases between them. The chain's CDR3 is CASSRDRIPGELFF. The DNA of the CDR3 is TGCGCCAGCAGCCGCGACAGGATTCCCGGGGAGCTGTTTTTT.

This clonotype has more than one count but fewer than ten. The chain combines TRBV6-1 with TRBJ2-7, with D possibly matching TRBD2 (5 bases). The CDR3 length is 14 residues. V was trimmed by 6 bases and J by 2 bases, leaving 14 bases between them. The germline CDR1 and CDR2 sequences are MNHNS and SASEGT. CDR3 sequence (DNA): TGTGCCAGCAGCCGCGGCCAGCGGACCTACGAGCAGTACTTC. It encodes CASSRGQRTYEQYF.

This clonotype was counted only a few times. This chain uses TRBV5-5 with TRBJ2-7; 8 bases fit TRBD1. The CDR3 sequence is 16 residues long. Losses at the gene ends were 4 bases for V and 8 bases for J; bases not matched to a gene: 17. Germline CDR1 is SGHKS and CDR2 is YYEKEE (reference sequence). The CDR3: CASSNPGTGGPLQQYF. CDR3 nucleotides: TGTGCCAGCAGCAACCCCGGGACAGGTGGCCCCTTGCAGCAGTACTTC. The whole variable domain, filled in from reference TRBV5-5 and TRBJ2-7, reads DAGVTQSPTHLIKTRGQQVTLRCSPISGHKSVSWYQQVLGQGPQFIFQYYEKEERGRGNFPDRFSARQFPNYSSELNVNALLLGDSALYLCASSNPGTGGPLQQYFGPGTRLTVT.

This clonotype was recorded at least ten times. The chain couples TRBV20-1 to TRBJ2-1, with 8 nucleotides matching TRBD2. Germline CDR1 DFQATT, CDR2 SNEGSKA (reference sequence). The CDR3 consists of 17 residues. V lost 1 base to trimming and J lost 4 bases; unmatched junction nucleotides: 12. CDR3 DNA: TGCAGTGCTAGAGGGAGAATAGCGGGATTCGGGTACAATGAGCAGTTCTTC. This gives the protein CSARGRIAGFGYNEQFF.